These T cell receptor beta chains were read from a single sample in a study of control samples from healthy donors and cancer patients. Here immunoSEQ multiplex PCR was the method, and the copy in TCRdb shows in-frame clones only, minus some. The table includes over 120,000 clones, roughly 94% detected once. Sample: PBMCs. Receptor source: a man in his fifties or sixties with colorectal cancer. The CDR3 runs from the conserved cysteine through the conserved F or W. Fields, in order: V gene, J gene, D gene, clone size, CDR3 protein, CDR3 DNA. The D gene is left open where the match is weak. Clone size appears in some rows only: once, few, many, or a class for an expanded clone.

v_call: TRBV3-1/TRBV3-2
j_call: TRBJ1-4
d_call: -
clone_size: -
cdr3_aa: CASSEPGGRNEKLFF
cdr3_nt: TGTGCCAGCAGCGAGCCCGGGGGACGTAATGAAAAACTGTTTTTT

v_call: TRBV7-9
j_call: TRBJ2-7
d_call: -
clone_size: -
cdr3_aa: CASSRSYEQYF
cdr3_nt: TGTGCCAGCAGCCGCTCCTACGAGCAGTACTTC

v_call: TRBV19
j_call: TRBJ2-7
d_call: TRBD2
clone_size: -
cdr3_aa: CASSRTSGDSYEQYF
cdr3_nt: TGTGCCAGTAGTCGGACTAGCGGGGACTCCTACGAGCAGTACTTC

v_call: TRBV6-5
j_call: TRBJ2-3
d_call: -
clone_size: -
cdr3_aa: CASRTGATDTQYF
cdr3_nt: TGTGCCAGTCGGACTGGCGCCACAGATACGCAGTATTTT

v_call: TRBV28
j_call: TRBJ1-5
d_call: -
clone_size: -
cdr3_aa: CASSWGQPQHF
cdr3_nt: TGTGCCAGCAGTTGGGGACAGCCCCAGCATTTT

v_call: TRBV11-2
j_call: TRBJ1-4
d_call: -
clone_size: -
cdr3_aa: CASSLVNEKLFF
cdr3_nt: TGTGCCAGCAGCTTAGTTAATGAAAAACTGTTTTTT

v_call: TRBV27
j_call: TRBJ1-6
d_call: -
clone_size: -
cdr3_aa: CASSPTGNSPLHF
cdr3_nt: TGTGCCAGCAGTCCGACAGGAAATTCACCCCTCCACTTT

v_call: TRBV7-2
j_call: TRBJ2-7
d_call: TRBD1
clone_size: -
cdr3_aa: CASSLVGTGATYEQYF
cdr3_nt: TGTGCCAGCAGCTTAGTCGGGACAGGCGCAACCTACGAGCAGTACTTC

v_call: TRBV29-1
j_call: TRBJ1-1
d_call: -
clone_size: -
cdr3_aa: CSVGKMGMNTEAFF
cdr3_nt: TGCAGCGTCGGTAAAATGGGAATGAACACTGAAGCTTTCTTT

v_call: TRBV27
j_call: TRBJ1-2
d_call: -
clone_size: -
cdr3_aa: CASSFRRNYGYTF
cdr3_nt: TGTGCCAGCAGTTTCAGGCGTAACTATGGCTACACCTTC

v_call: TRBV12-3/TRBV12-4
j_call: TRBJ1-1
d_call: -
clone_size: -
cdr3_aa: CASSLWRTEAFF
cdr3_nt: TGTGCCAGCAGTTTATGGAGGACTGAAGCTTTCTTT

v_call: TRBV19
j_call: TRBJ1-6
d_call: -
clone_size: -
cdr3_aa: CASSIRASSPLHF
cdr3_nt: TGTGCCAGTAGTATACGGGCGTCCTCACCCCTCCACTTT

v_call: TRBV11-2
j_call: TRBJ1-1
d_call: -
clone_size: -
cdr3_aa: CASSLVGGRSGTEAFF
cdr3_nt: TGTGCCAGCAGCTTAGTTGGGGGACGGTCGGGCACTGAAGCTTTCTTT

v_call: TRBV24-1
j_call: TRBJ2-3
d_call: -
clone_size: -
cdr3_aa: CATSDPRFGEGTDTQYF
cdr3_nt: TGTGCCACCAGTGACCCCCGGTTTGGCGAAGGCACAGATACGCAGTATTTT

v_call: TRBV5-1
j_call: TRBJ2-2
d_call: TRBD1
clone_size: -
cdr3_aa: CASSPGQGQDGELFF
cdr3_nt: TGCGCCAGCAGCCCCGGACAGGGCCAGGACGGGGAGCTGTTTTTT

v_call: TRBV29-1
j_call: TRBJ1-1
d_call: -
clone_size: -
cdr3_aa: CSVEGRGGIHTEAFF
cdr3_nt: TGCAGCGTTGAAGGAAGGGGGGGTATACACACTGAAGCTTTCTTT

v_call: TRBV5-4
j_call: TRBJ1-1
d_call: TRBD1
clone_size: once
cdr3_aa: CASSSYRGGTEAFF
cdr3_nt: TGTGCCAGCAGTTCCTACAGGGGAGGCACTGAAGCTTTCTTT